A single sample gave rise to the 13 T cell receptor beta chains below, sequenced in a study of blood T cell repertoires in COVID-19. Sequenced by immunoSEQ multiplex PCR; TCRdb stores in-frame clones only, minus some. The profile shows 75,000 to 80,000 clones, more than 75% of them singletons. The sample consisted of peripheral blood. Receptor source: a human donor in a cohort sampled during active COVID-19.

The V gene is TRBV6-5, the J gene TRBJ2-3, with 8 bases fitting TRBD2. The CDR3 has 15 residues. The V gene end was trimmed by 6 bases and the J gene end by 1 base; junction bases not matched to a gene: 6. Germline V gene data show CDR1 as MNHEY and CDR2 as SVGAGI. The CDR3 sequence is CASRSTSGRTDTQYF. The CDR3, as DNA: TGTGCCAGCAGATCAACTAGCGGCCGCACAGATACGCAGTATTTT.

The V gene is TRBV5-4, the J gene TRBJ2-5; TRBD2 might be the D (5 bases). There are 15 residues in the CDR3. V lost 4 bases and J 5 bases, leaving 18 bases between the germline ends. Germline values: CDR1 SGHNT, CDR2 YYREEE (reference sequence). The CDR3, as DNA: TGTGCCAGCAGCCCGCGCGGAGGCCCCACCGAGACCCAGTACTTC. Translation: CASSPRGGPTETQYF.

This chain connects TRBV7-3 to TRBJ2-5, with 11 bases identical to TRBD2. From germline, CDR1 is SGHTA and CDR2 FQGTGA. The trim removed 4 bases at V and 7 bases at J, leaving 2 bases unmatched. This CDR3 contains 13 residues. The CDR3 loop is CASSYLAGGTQYF. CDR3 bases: TGTGCCAGCAGCTACCTAGCGGGGGGGACCCAGTACTTC.

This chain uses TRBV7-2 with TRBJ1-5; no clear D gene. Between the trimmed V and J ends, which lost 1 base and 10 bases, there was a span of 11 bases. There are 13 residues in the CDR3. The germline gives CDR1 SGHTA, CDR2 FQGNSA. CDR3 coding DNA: TGTGCCAGCAGCTTAGGCCCCCAGGATCCCCAGCATTTT. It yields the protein CASSLGPQDPQHF.

In DNA, the CDR3 is TGTGCCAGTAGGACCTTGGGGGGGAGGACTGAAGCTTTCTTT. Its protein is CASRTLGGRTEAFF. The V and J genes are TRBV19 and TRBJ1-1; D might be TRBD1 (5 bases). This CDR3 comprises 14 residues. Trimming took 6 bases from V and 5 from J, leaving 16 bases between them. Germline values: CDR1 LNHDA, CDR2 SQIVND (reference sequence).

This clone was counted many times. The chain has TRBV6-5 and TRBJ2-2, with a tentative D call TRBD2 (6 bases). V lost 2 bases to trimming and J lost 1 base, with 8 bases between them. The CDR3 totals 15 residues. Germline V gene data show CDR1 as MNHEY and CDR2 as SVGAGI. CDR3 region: CASSYRGKNTGELFF. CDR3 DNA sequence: TGTGCCAGCAGTTACCGGGGGAAGAACACCGGGGAGCTGTTTTTT.

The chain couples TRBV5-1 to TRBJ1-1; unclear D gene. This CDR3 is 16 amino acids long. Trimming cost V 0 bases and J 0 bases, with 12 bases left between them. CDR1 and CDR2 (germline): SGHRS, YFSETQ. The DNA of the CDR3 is TGCGCCAGCAGCTTGGCCGATAGTTTCATGAACACTGAAGCTTTCTTT. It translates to CASSLADSFMNTEAFF. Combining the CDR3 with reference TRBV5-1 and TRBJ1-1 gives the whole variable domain KAGVTQTPRYLIKTRGQQVTLSCSPISGHRSVSWYQQTPGQGLQFLFEYFSETQRNKGNFPGRFSGRQFSNSRSEMNVSTLELGDSALYLCASSLADSFMNTEAFFGQGTRLTVV.

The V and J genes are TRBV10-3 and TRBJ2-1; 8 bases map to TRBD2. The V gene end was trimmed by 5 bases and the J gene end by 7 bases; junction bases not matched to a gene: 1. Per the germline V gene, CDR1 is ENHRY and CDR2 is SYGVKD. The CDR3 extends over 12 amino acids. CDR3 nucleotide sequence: TGTGCCATCAGTTCTAGCGGGAATGAGCAGTTCTTC. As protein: CAISSSGNEQFF.

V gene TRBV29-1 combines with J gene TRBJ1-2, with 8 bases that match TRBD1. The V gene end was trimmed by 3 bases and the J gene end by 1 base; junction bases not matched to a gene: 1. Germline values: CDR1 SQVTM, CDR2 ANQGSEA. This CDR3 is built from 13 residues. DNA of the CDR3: TGCAGCGTTGACAGGGGGCATAACTATGGCTACACCTTC. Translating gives CSVDRGHNYGYTF.

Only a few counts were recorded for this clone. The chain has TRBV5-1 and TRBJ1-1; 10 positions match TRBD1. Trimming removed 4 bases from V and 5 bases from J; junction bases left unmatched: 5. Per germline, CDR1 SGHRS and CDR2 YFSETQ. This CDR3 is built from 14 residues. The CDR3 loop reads CASSPGQGGTEAFF. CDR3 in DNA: TGCGCCAGCAGCCCAGGACAGGGGGGTACTGAAGCTTTCTTT.

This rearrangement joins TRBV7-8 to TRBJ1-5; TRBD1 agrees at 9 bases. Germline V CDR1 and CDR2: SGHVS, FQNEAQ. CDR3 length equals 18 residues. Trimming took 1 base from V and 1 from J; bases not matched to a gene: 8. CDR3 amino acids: CASSLDFFGTGSNQPQHF. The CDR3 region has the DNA TGTGCCAGCAGCTTAGATTTTTTCGGGACAGGGAGCAATCAGCCCCAGCATTTT.

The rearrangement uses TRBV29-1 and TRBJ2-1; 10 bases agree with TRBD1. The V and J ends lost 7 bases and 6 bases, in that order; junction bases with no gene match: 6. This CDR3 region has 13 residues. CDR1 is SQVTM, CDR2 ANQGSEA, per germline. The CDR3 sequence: CSAWDRGSNEQFF. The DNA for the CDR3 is TGCAGCGCGTGGGACAGGGGAAGCAATGAGCAGTTCTTC.

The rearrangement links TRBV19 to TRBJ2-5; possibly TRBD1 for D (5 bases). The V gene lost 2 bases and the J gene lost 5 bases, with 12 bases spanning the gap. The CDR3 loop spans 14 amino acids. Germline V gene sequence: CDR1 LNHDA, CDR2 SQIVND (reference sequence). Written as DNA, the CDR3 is TGTGCCAGTAGTATACAGGGTAGTTGGGAGACCCAGTACTTC. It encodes CASSIQGSWETQYF.